The 8 T cell receptor beta chains below all came from one sample that was sequenced in a study of T-cell memory formation after mild COVID-19. TCRdb redid the calling of the 5' RACE reads with MiXCR, one entry per CDR3 protein. The sample contains about 470,000 distinct CDR3 sequences, around a quarter of which appear only once. Sequenced input: PBMCs or a T cell subset sorted from them (not recorded which). The source of these receptors is an adult woman who had mild COVID-19 (a few samples of this study predate the infection). Cell type and time point are not known.

The sample holds a few counts of this clonotype. V and J are TRBV12-3 or TRBV12-4 and TRBJ1-1, with D hard to call. The ends were cut back, 3 bases at V and 4 bases at J, with 12 bases in the middle. This CDR3 has 14 residues. CDR3 sequence: CASSFSLRSTEAFF. The DNA of the CDR3 is TGTGCCAGCAGTTTCAGTCTGAGGAGCACTGAAGCTTTCTTT.

The chain uses TRBV7-6 and TRBJ2-1; tentatively, D is TRBD1 (5 bases). CDR3 length: 17 amino acids. The V gene's germline CDR1 is SGHVS and CDR2 FNYEAQ. V lost 1 base and J 3 bases, leaving 16 bases between the germline ends. The CDR3 nucleotides are TGTGCCAGCAGCTTAGTAGGCCGACTGGGGCGCTACAATGAGCAGTTCTTC. It yields the protein CASSLVGRLGRYNEQFF.

This clonotype was observed a few times. The J gene is TRBJ1-2, the V gene TRBV5-1, with TRBD1 as a possible D gene (5 bases). The V gene lost 4 bases and the J gene lost 1 base, with 17 bases spanning the gap. This CDR3 region has 16 residues. Germline assignment: CDR1 SGHRS and CDR2 YFSETQ. This chain's CDR3 is CASSPGGATHNYGYTF. In DNA form, the CDR3 reads TGCGCCAGCAGCCCTGGGGGTGCCACGCATAACTATGGCTACACCTTC.

This chain links TRBV24-1 with TRBJ1-1, with D unclear. This CDR3 has 16 residues. The ends were cut back, 1 base at V and 1 base at J, with 12 bases in the middle. Per germline, CDR1 KGHDR and CDR2 SFDVKD. CDR3 sequence (DNA): TGTGCCACCAGTGATTTATCCCCGGGGAGGAACACTGAAGCTTTCTTT. The encoded protein is CATSDLSPGRNTEAFF.

This clonotype was detected only a few times. The V call is TRBV5-6, the J call TRBJ1-1; D is ambiguous. In germline, CDR1 is SGHDT, CDR2 YYEEEE. V was clipped by 6 bases and J by 4 bases, with 19 bases between them. The CDR3 is made up of 15 amino acids. The CDR3 loop reads CASTRLEGSVTEAFF. The CDR3 DNA sequence: TGTGCCAGCACGAGGTTGGAGGGCTCGGTCACTGAAGCTTTCTTT.

V gene TRBV9 combines with J gene TRBJ2-1; 13 nucleotides line up with TRBD2. The CDR3 has 17 amino acids. Trimming removed 0 bases from V and 5 bases from J; junction bases left unmatched: 5. Germline V CDR1 and CDR2: SGDLS, YYNGEE. The CDR3 loop is CASSVAPGLAGNNEQFF. CDR3 DNA sequence: TGTGCCAGCAGCGTAGCCCCGGGACTAGCGGGAAACAATGAGCAGTTCTTC.

This clonotype appeared a few times. The chain uses TRBV5-1 and TRBJ2-5; the D is unclear. The ends were cut back, 4 bases at V and 0 bases at J, with 22 bases in the middle. Germline V gene data show CDR1 as SGHRS and CDR2 as YFSETQ. The CDR3 spans 18 residues. DNA of the CDR3: TGCGCCAGCAGCAAAAACCCGTCAGCGACCCAGTACCAAGAGACCCAGTACTTC. This codes for CASSKNPSATQYQETQYF.

The chain recombines TRBV10-3 with TRBJ2-7, with 10 bases that match TRBD1. The CDR3 contains 14 residues. The ends lost 5 bases at V and 2 bases at J; junction bases unmatched: 3. In germline, CDR1 is ENHRY, CDR2 SYGVKD. The DNA of the CDR3 is TGTGCCATCAGTCGGACAGGGGGGGCCTACGAGCAGTACTTC. This translates into CAISRTGGAYEQYF.